This record covers a single T cell receptor beta chain. Its antigen is not known. The sample originates from a study of OX40 agonist ivuxolimab in advanced cancers. The CDR3 loop spans 15 amino acids. V lost 6 bases to trimming and J lost 2 bases, with 14 bases between them. Germline-derived CDR1 and CDR2 are MDHEN and SYDVKM. Whole-study findings and limits: In CD8+ T cells, expanded clones were on average more numerous than in CD4+.

TCRdb's copy holds only in-frame clones and misses some; the assay was immunoSEQ multiplex PCR. This sample has approximately 12,000 clones, with about 80% found just once. Sequences were derived from CD4+ or CD8+ T cells sorted from blood, sampled in a trial of the OX40 agonist ivuxolimab. The clonotype was recovered from an adult with an advanced solid tumor such as melanoma, head and neck, liver or kidney cancer. The chain couples TRBV28 to TRBJ2-1; D perhaps matches TRBD2 (6 bases). This CDR3 reads CASSPGLFTYNEQFF. The CDR3 nucleotides are TGTGCCAGCAGCCCGGGACTTTTCACCTACAATGAGCAGTTCTTC.